The T cell receptor beta chain under discussion was sequenced for a study of tumor and adjacent non-tumor tissue in lung cancer (dated by TCRdb to the late 2010s). About the study as a whole: Patients with adenocarcinoma (approximately twelve), squamous cell carcinoma (2) and small cell lung cancer (1) were included in the cohort. Ages among the 15 or so patients ranged from about 30 to 80 years, there were approximately ten men and 5 women, and disease was at TNM stage I to III. A total of some 130,000,000 productive TCRbeta reads were generated by sequencing, corresponding to an average of around 3.8 million reads per sample. The study compared bulk TCRbeta repertoires from lung tumor tissue and matched distant non-tumor lung tissue of about 14 lung cancer patients. A few dozen paired specimens, one tumor and one normal lung sample per patient, were profiled by TCRbeta CDR3 sequencing. The study at large found these results: Significantly higher TCR diversity was found in younger patients, and higher tumor TCR diversity was associated with shorter overall and disease-free survival. The top 100 clones made up a significantly larger cumulative share of the repertoire in normal lung than in tumor tissue. Only about 14 patients were in the cohort, and the authors stated that larger samples and more detailed clinical data are needed. Tumor tissue showed significantly greater TCR diversity (inverse Simpson) than normal lung tissue (approximately 400 vs 170, P = 0.0075, Mann-Whitney U test). Neither the sequencing platform nor unique molecular identifiers are named or mentioned anywhere in the methods. Peripheral blood was not sequenced, so blood TCRbeta repertoires were not examined in the lung cancer patients of the study.

Bulk unsorted tissue served as the source for RNA extraction, and RNA quality was assessed using a NanoDrop ND-1000 and an Agilent 2100. Normal lung samples were distant non-tumor tissue taken more than 3 cm from the tumor edge. All donors had newly diagnosed lung cancer, had not received prior chemotherapy, and were admitted for thoracic surgery in China between August and November 2014. Patients who had received previous radiotherapy or chemotherapy, or who had another concurrent cancer, were excluded from the study. Surgical tissue pieces of about 1-2.3 cm3 were preserved in RNAlater solution and stored at -80 °C until use. The germline V gene provides CDR1 SGHNT and CDR2 YENEEA. The CDR3 measures 17 amino acids from cysteine to phenylalanine. Only the CDR3 region is kept as DNA, spanning 51 bases read in frame from base 1. The germline ends are 28 bases apart after V is trimmed by 0 bases and J by 17 bases.

Worth noting for this clonotype: Its antigen is not yet known. Per-nucleotide qualities are absent, and no much larger clonotype sits a single base away.

Receptors were amplified or captured by multiplex PCR. Sequenced on an Illumina HiSeq 2500. TCRbeta libraries were built by three rounds of nested PCR using primers (Table S4), following protocols modified from ARM-PCR. Before sequencing, PCR products of 200-500 bp were cut from the gel and purified using the QIAquick gel extraction kit. Concerning the study's data processing: Trimmomatic was used to clean the reads, FLASH was used to merge the reads into complete CDR3 sequences, and MiTCR was used to assign the reads to V(D)J germline segments. Clonal diversity was calculated as the inverse Simpson's index using VDJtools. In-frame sequences without a premature stop codon were defined as productive reads. The public reads were reprocessed in TCRdb via fastp at Q25 and MiXCR, keeping in-frame beta chains. Every entry covers one CDR3 protein and lists the most common genes and DNA from its rows. These V and J calls originate from TCRdb's pipeline instead of the authors' own analysis. For this sample the table gives approximately 120,000 distinct CDR3 sequences, of which about 61% were detected only once. The ten largest clones add up to around 17% of the sample.

The chain is assembled from TRBV11-3 and TRBJ2-2; the D gene is possibly TRBD2, with 6 bases matching. The receptor was derived from a man aged 55-75 years with non-small cell lung cancer. Input material: distant non-tumor lung tissue. The sequenced DNA is TGTGCCAGCAGCTTAGACCGCGGGACGGCGAACACCGGGGACCTATTTTTT. This yields the protein CASSLDRGTANTGDLFF.